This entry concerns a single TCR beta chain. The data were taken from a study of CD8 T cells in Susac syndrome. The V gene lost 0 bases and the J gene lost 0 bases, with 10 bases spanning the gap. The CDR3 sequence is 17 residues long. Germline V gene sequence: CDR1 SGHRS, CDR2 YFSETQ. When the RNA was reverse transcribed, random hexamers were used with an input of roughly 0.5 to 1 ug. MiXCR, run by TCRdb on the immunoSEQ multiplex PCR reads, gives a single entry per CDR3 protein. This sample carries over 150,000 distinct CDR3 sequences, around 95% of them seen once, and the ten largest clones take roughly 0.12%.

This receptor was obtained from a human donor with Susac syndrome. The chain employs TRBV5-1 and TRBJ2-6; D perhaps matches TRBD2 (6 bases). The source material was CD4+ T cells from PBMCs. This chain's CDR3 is CASSLEPGASGANVLTF. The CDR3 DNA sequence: TGCGCCAGCAGCTTGGAGCCGGGAGCCTCTGGGGCCAACGTCCTGACTTTC.